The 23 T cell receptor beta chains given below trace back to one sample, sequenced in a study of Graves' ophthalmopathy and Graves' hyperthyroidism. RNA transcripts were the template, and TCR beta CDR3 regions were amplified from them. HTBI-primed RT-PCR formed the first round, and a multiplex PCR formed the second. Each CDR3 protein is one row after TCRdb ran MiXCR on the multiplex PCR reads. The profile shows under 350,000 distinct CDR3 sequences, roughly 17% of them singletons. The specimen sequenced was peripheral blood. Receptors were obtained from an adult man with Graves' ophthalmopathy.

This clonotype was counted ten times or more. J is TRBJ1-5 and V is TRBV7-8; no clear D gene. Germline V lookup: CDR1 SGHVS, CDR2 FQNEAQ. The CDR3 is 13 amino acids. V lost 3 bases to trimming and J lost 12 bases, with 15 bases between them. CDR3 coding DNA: TGTGCCAGCAGCTTGAACTGGGAGCAGATCCAGCATTTT. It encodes CASSLNWEQIQHF.

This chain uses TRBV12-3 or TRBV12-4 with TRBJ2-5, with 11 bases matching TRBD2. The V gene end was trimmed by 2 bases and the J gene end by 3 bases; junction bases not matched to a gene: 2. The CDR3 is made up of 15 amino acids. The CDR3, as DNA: TGTGCCAGCAGTTTATCGACTAGCGGGAAAGAGACCCAGTACTTC. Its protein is CASSLSTSGKETQYF.

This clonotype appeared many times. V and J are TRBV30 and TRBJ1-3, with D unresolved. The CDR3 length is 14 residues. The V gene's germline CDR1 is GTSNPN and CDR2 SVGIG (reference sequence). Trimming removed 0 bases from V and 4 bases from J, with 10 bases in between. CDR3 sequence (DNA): TGTGCCTGGAGTGTGTACACGGGGGGAAACACCATATATTTT. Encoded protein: CAWSVYTGGNTIYF.

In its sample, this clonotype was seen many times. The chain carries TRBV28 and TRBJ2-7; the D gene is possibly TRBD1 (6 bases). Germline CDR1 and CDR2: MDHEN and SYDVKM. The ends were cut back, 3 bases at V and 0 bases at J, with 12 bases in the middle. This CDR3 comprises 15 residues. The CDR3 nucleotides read TGTGCCAGCAGTTTGAACAGGGTGGGCTCCTACGAGCAGTACTTC. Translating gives CASSLNRVGSYEQYF. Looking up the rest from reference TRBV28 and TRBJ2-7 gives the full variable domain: DVKVTQSSRYLVKRTGEKVFLECVQDMDHENMFWYRQDPGLGLRLIYFSYDVKMKEKGDIPEGYSVSREKKERFSLILESASTNQTSMYLCASSLNRVGSYEQYFGPGTRLTVT.

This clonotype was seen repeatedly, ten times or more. The CDR3 region has the DNA TGTGCCAGCAGCTTAGGCCCCCTGGGGACCCAGTACTTC. Translated, it gives CASSLGPLGTQYF. V and J are TRBV7-8 and TRBJ2-5; D gene uncertain. This CDR3 is 13 amino acids long. The ends were cut back, 1 base at V and 7 bases at J, with 10 bases in the middle. Germline CDR1 reads SGHVS; CDR2 reads FQNEAQ.

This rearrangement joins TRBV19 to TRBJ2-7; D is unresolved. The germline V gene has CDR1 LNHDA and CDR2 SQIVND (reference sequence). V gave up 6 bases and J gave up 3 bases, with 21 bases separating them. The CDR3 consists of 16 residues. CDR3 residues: CASSLQLGPPGYEQYF. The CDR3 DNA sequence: TGTGCCAGTAGCCTTCAACTCGGACCGCCGGGCTACGAGCAGTACTTC.

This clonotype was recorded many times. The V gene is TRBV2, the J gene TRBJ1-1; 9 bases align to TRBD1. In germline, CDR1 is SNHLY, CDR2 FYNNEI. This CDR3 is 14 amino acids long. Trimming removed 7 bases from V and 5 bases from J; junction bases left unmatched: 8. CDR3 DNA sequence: TGTGCCAGCACCAAGACAGGGGGGACGACTGAAGCTTTCTTT. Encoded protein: CASTKTGGTTEAFF.

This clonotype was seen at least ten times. DNA for the CDR3: TGTGCCAGCAGTTACTCGATGACTAGCGGGGGTTACGAGCAGTACTTC. As protein: CASSYSMTSGGYEQYF. The J gene is TRBJ2-7, the V gene TRBV6-5; 12 bases agree with TRBD2. With 0 bases clipped from V and 4 bases from J, the junction kept 4 bases outside the gene matches. This CDR3 has 16 residues. In germline, CDR1 is MNHEY, CDR2 SVGAGI.

CDR3 DNA: TGTGCCAGCACCCGAGGGGACCCTGGATTCTACGAGCAGTACTTC. This codes for CASTRGDPGFYEQYF. V usage is TRBV6-2 or TRBV6-3 and J usage is TRBJ2-7; D may be TRBD1 or TRBD2 (5 bases each). The CDR3 runs to 15 residues. Trimming took 7 bases from V and 3 from J, leaving 19 bases between them. CDR1 MNHEY and CDR2 SVGEGT come from the germline V gene.

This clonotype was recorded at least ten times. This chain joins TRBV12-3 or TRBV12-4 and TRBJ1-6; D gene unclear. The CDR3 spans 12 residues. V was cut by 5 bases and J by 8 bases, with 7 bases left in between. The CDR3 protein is CASSDPYSPLHF. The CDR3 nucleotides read TGTGCCAGCAGTGACCCGTATTCACCCCTCCACTTT.

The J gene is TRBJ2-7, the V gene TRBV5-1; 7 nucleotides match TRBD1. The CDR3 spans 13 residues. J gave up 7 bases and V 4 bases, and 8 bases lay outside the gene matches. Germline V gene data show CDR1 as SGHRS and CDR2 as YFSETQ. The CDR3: CASSQGVSWEQYF. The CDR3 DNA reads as TGCGCCAGCAGCCAGGGGGTGTCGTGGGAGCAGTACTTC.

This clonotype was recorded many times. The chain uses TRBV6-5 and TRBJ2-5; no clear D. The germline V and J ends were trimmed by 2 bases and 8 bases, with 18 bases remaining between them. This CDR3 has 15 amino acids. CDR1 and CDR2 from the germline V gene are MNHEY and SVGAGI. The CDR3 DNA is TGTGCCAGCAGTTACAGGGCAGCCCCTCGATTAACCCAGTACTTC. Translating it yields CASSYRAAPRLTQYF.

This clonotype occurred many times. Written as DNA, the CDR3 is TGTGCCTGGAGTCGTGCCGGGAGGCCGAGGCCCCAGCATTTT. The encoded protein is CAWSRAGRPRPQHF. The chain uses TRBV30 and TRBJ1-5; D is ambiguous. CDR1 and CDR2 from the germline V gene are GTSNPN and SVGIG (reference sequence). V lost 2 bases, J lost 9 bases, and 17 bases lay in between. CDR3 length: 14 amino acids.

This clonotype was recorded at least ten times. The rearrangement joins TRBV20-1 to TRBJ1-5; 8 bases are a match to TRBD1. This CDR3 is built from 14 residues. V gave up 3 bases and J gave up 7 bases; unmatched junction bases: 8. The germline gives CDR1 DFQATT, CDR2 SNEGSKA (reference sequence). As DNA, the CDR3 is TGCAGTGCTAGTCCTCAGGGGGCGAAGCAGCCCCAGCATTTT. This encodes CSASPQGAKQPQHF.

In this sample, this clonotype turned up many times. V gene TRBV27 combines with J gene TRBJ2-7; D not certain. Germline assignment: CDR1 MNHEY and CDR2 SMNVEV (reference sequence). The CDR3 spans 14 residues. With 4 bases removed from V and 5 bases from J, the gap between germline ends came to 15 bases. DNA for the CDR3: TGTGCCAGCAGTTCGCAGCCGCCCTTAAACGAGCAGTACTTC. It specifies CASSSQPPLNEQYF.

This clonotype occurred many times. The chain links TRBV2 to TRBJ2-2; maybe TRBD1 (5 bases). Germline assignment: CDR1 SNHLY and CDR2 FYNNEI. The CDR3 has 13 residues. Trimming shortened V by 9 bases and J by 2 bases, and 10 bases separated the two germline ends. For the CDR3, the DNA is TGTGCCAGAAGGCAGGGAAACACCGGGGAGCTGTTTTTT. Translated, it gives CARRQGNTGELFF. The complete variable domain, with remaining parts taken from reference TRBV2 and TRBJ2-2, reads EPEVTQTPSHQVTQMGQEVILRCVPISNHLYFYWYRQILGQKVEFLVSFYNNEISEKSEIFDDQFSVERPDGSNFTLKIRSTKLEDSAMYFCARRQGNTGELFFGEGSRLTVL.

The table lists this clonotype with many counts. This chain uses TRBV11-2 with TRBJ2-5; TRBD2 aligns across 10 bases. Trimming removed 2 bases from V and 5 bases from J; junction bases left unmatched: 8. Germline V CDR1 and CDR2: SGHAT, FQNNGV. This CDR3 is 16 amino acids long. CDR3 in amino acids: CASSLTSGGAAETQYF. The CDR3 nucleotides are TGTGCCAGCAGCTTAACGAGCGGGGGGGCTGCGGAGACCCAGTACTTC.

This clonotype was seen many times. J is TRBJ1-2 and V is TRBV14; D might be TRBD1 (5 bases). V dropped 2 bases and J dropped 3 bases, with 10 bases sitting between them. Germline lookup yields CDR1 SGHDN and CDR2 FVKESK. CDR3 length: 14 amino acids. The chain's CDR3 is CASSQLTGDYGYTF. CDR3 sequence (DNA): TGTGCCAGCAGCCAACTAACAGGAGACTATGGCTACACCTTC.

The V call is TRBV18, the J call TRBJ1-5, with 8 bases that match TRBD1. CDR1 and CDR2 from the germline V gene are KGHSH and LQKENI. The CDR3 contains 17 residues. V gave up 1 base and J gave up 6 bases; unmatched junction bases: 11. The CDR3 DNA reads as TGTGCCAGCTCACCACGCGGATTGACAGGGGCTTCTCAGCCCCAGCATTTT. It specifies CASSPRGLTGASQPQHF.

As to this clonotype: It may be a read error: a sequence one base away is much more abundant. CDR3 amino acids: CASSLVTDWGYTF. CDR3 in DNA: TGTGCCAGCAGCTTAGTGACGGATTGGGGCTACACCTTC. This chain joins TRBV7-8 and TRBJ1-2; no definite D call. Germline CDR1 reads SGHVS; CDR2 reads FQNEAQ. CDR3 size: 13 residues. The V end was cut by 1 base, the J end by 8 bases, with 11 bases between.

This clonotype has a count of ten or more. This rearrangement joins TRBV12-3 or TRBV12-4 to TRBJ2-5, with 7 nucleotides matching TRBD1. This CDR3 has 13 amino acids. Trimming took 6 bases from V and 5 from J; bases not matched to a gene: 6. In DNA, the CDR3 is TGTGCCAGCAGAAGACAGGGAACGGAGACCCAGTACTTC. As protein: CASRRQGTETQYF.

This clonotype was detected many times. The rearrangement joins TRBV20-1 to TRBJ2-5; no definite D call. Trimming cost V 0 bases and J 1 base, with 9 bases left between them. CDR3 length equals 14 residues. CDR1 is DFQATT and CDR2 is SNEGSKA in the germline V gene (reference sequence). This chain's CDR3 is CSARDFTAQETQYF. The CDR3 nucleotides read TGCAGTGCTAGAGATTTTACAGCCCAAGAGACCCAGTACTTC.

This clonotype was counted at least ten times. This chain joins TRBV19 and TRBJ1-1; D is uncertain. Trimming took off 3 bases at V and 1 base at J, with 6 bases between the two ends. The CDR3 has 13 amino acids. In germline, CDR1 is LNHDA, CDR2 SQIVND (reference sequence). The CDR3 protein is CASSIRKNTEAFF. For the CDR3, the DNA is TGTGCCAGTAGTATTAGGAAGAACACTGAAGCTTTCTTT.